This T cell receptor (beta chain) was sequenced during a study of Ad26.COV2.S vaccination and SARS-CoV-2 variants (dated by TCRdb to the early 2020s). At the level of the whole study: Vaccine-arm donors came from COV1001, a multicentre, randomized, double-blind, placebo-controlled phase I-IIa trial of Ad26.COV2.S in healthy adults. A total of 32 samples were included in the TCR-sequenced set, comprising around 19 Ad26.COV2.S vaccine recipients, 5 placebo recipients and 8 SARS-CoV-2 convalescent individuals. TCRbeta repertoire sequencing was used to assess the specificity and breadth of SARS-CoV-2-reactive T cell receptors after Ad26.COV2.S vaccination. Ad26.COV2.S was administered intramuscularly at a dose of 5x10^10 or 1x10^11 viral particles, either as one shot or as two shots given 56 days apart. Participants in the trial were split at random into five groups of five each, receiving low-dose or high-dose Ad26.COV2.S once or twice, or else placebo on both occasions. Throughout the experiments and outcome assessment, investigators stayed blinded to trial group allocation. The investigation overall reported the following: Vaccine and placebo recipients had comparable non-spike TCR breadth, which fits with the vaccine containing only spike. The study lacked the statistical power to compare responses across vaccine doses or regimens. The authors noted that the TCR breadth and depth analyses may have underestimated total T cell responses. Substantial breadth of spike-specific CD8+ and CD4+ T cell responses was reported after vaccination. Spike-specific TCR breadth was higher in Ad26.COV2.S recipients than in placebo recipients (P = 0.0014).

The CDR1 and CDR2 encoded by the germline V gene (reference sequence) are SEHNR and FQNEAQ. From the cysteine up to the phenylalanine, the CDR3 has a length of 14 residues. Solely the CDR3 DNA is kept, with 42 bases framed from the first base. Trimming leaves V shorter by 3 bases and J shorter by 4 bases, with the junction holding 5 bases beyond the gene matches. This clone was found a few times. It lacks a known antigen. No much larger clone is present one base from it, and per-base qualities are unavailable. Explained via the paper, the treatment or condition label denotes: 15 to 20 received Ad26.COV2.S at low or high dose, single or two shots; roughly 5 received placebo; per-sample allocation not given. For vaccine and placebo recipients, the sequenced repertoires came from samples collected on day 63 after the first injection. Cohort 1b enrolled roughly 25 adults aged 18-55 years at a single site in Boston, USA, between 29 July and 7 August 2020. Ad26.COV2.S was a replication-incompetent adenovirus type 26 vector that expressed a prefusion-stabilized SARS-CoV-2 spike protein derived from the original Wuhan strain.

The immunoSEQ Assay was used to sequence TCRbeta CDR3 regions. After extraction, genomic DNA underwent amplification by bias-controlled multiplex PCR, followed by high-throughput sequencing. On the authors' methods: To quantify the absolute abundance of every unique TCRbeta CDR3 region, sequences were collapsed and filtered. T cell fraction was estimated by normalizing TCRbeta template counts to usable DNA, which was measured by amplifying reference genes present in all nucleated cells. Repertoire TCRs were annotated as SARS-CoV-2-specific when V gene, CDR3 amino acid sequence and J gene were exactly matched to a known reactive TCR set. The reference SARS-CoV-2 TCR set was derived from MIRA and filtered for enrichment in COVID-19-positive ImmuneCODE repertoires, a step that removed public or cross-reactive TCRs. Using the MIRA antigens, annotated TCRs were further analysed by specific ORF or by position within an ORF. Breadth was defined as annotated unique rearrangements over total unique productive rearrangements; depth was the summed frequency of those rearrangements. Two-sided Wilcoxon rank-sum tests were used to compare TCR breadth between groups. The table comes from immuneACCESS by way of TCRdb, which keeps in-frame sequences with V and J called. Part of the clones is missing from these tables; in studies checked, under half for an unresolved V gene and the rest for unknown reasons. V, J and clone size are taken as reported in that table, and D and trimming were inferred from the DNA itself. For this sample there are about 320,000 clones; about 86% appear just once. The biggest ten clones account for approximately 2% of the sample.

The chain is encoded by TRBV7-9 joined to TRBJ1-2, with 7 junctional bases fitting TRBD1. The input for sequencing was peripheral blood, taken in a trial of Ad26.COV2.S vaccine versus placebo. The source is a person aged 18-65 years who received the Ad26.COV2.S COVID-19 vaccine or a placebo. The CDR3 reads as follows: CASSFKGQSYGYTF. The nucleotides are TGTGCCAGCAGCTTCAAGGGACAGAGCTATGGCTACACCTTC.